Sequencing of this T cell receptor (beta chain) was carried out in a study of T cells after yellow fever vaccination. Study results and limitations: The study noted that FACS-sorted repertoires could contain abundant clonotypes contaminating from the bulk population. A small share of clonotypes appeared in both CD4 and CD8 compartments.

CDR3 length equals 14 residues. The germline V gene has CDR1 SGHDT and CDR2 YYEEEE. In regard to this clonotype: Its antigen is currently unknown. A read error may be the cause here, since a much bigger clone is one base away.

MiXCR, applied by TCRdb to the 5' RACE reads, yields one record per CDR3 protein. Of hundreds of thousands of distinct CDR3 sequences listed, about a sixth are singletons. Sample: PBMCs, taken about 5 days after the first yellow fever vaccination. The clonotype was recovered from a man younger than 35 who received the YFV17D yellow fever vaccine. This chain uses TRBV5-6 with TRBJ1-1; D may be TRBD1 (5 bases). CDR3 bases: TGTGCCGGCAGCTTGGGGCAGGGCAAGGCTGAAGCTTTCTTT. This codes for CAGSLGQGKAEAFF.